The source of this TCR beta chain is a study of CD8 T cells in ankylosing spondylitis. Regarding the study as a whole: In synovial fluid and blood from reactive arthritis, some motif variants were previously reported. CD8+ disease-linked clones were present at relatively low frequencies in blood. There was a TCR beta motif, made of eight highly homologous variants, that appeared characteristic of ankylosing spondylitis blood.

The TCR beta libraries were generated through quantitative 5'-RACE incorporating molecular barcodes. TCRdb re-analysed the 5' RACE reads in MiXCR, keeping a single row per CDR3 protein. The repertoire includes about 390,000 distinct CDR3 sequences, approximately 20% of them detected once, and roughly a sixth sits in the top ten. Trimming removed 1 base at V and 4 bases at J, with 10 bases between. This CDR3 has 15 amino acids. This clonotype has a handful of counts. Its antigen is not known. Sequencing was done on a sample of blood, either unsorted or a sorted T cell fraction (not recorded which). This chain uses TRBV12-3 or TRBV12-4 with TRBJ2-2; D unresolved. The sequence was obtained from a male donor with ankylosing spondylitis. The CDR3, as DNA: TGTGCCAGCAGTTTAGGGCCAGCTCCCACCGGGGAGCTGTTTTTT. Residues: CASSLGPAPTGELFF.